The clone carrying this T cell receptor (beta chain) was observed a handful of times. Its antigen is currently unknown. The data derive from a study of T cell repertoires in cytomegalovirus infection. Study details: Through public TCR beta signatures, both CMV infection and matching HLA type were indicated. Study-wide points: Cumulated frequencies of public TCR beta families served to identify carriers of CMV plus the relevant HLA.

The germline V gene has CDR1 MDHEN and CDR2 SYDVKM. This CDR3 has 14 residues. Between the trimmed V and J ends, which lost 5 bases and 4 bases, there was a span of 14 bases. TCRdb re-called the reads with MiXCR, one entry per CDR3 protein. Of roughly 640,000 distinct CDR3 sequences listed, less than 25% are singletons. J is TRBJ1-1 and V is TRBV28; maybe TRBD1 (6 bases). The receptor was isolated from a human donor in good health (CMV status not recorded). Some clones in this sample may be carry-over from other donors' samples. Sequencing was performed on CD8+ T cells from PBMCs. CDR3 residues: CASSGGGGPTEAFF. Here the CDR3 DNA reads TGTGCCAGCAGTGGGGGTGGGGGGCCCACTGAAGCTTTCTTT. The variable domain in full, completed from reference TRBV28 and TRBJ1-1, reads DVKVTQSSRYLVKRTGEKVFLECVQDMDHENMFWYRQDPGLGLRLIYFSYDVKMKEKGDIPEGYSVSREKKERFSLILESASTNQTSMYLCASSGGGGPTEAFFGQGTRLTVV.